Sequencing of this T cell receptor (beta chain) was carried out in a study of graft-versus-host responses after intestinal transplantation. Study context: Grafts that recipients had were multivisceral, liver-intestinal, or isolated intestinal transplants. Every one of the recipients received anti-thymocyte globulin induction and afterwards took tacrolimus and steroids for approximately three years.

Details on this clone: Its specificity is unknown.

General study points: Levels of circulating GvH clones at their peak were associated with early post-transplant HvG declines. GvH clones were found in recipient marrow; some appeared first in ileum or blood.

The CDR3 has 16 residues. CDR1 and CDR2 from the germline V gene are MDHEN and SYDVKM. Losses at the gene ends were 5 bases for V and 3 bases for J; bases not matched to a gene: 5. This table comes from immunoSEQ multiplex PCR, and its TCRdb copy is limited to in-frame clones, with some not included. The table shows about 57,000 clones, with 80% to 90% occurring only once. The chain employs TRBV28 and TRBJ2-5, with TRBD2 identical over 14 bases. The sequence came from a human patient who received an intestinal transplant, so some T cells may come from the graft donor. The starting material was PBMCs, obtained 26 days after transplant. The CDR3 loop is CASSPGTSGGKETQYF. CDR3 DNA: TGTGCCAGCAGTCCTGGGACTAGCGGGGGAAAAGAGACCCAGTACTTC.